The source of this T cell receptor beta chain is a study of shared clonotypes between healthy human individuals. The method was immunoSEQ multiplex PCR; TCRdb's version includes in-frame clones alone and lacks a portion of them. The sample shows 760,000 or so clones, about 96% of them seen only once. The ends were cut back, 1 base at V and 5 bases at J, with 11 bases in the middle. Per the germline V gene, CDR1 is SQVTM and CDR2 is ANQGSEA. The CDR3 totals 13 residues. Cells designated naive CD8 were CD45RO-negative and were positively selected for CCR7, with terminally differentiated effector memory CD45RA+ cells excluded. The donor cohort consisted entirely of Caucasian adults residing in Nashville, Tennessee. Whole-study results and caveats: The four-donor shared clonotypes exceeded non-shared clonotypes in generation probability, with non-shared ones scoring lower. Clonotype sharing across several donors was observed for about 5.5% of naive CD4 clonotypes.

On this clone: The antigen is unknown.

What was sequenced was naive CD8+ T cells sorted from blood. The TCR sequence derives from a man aged 30 to 45 in good health. This chain joins TRBV29-1 and TRBJ1-1, with a possible D match to TRBD1 (6 bases). The CDR3 DNA reads TGCAGCGTTGAAGCGAGGGGGGTGACTGAAGCTTTCTTT. As protein: CSVEARGVTEAFF.